Presented here are 2 T cell receptor beta chains from one specimen sequenced in a study of regulatory T cells in long-lasting Graves disease. Sequencing libraries for TCR beta were prepared with iRepertoire HTBI primers and Arm-PCR of CDR3 regions. Each CDR3 protein is one row after TCRdb ran MiXCR on the multiplex PCR reads. The sample records approximately 440,000 distinct CDR3 sequences, 23% being singletons. Time point here: persistent/refractory GD, antithyroid drugs over 5 years with positive TRAb. The TCR library used RNA extracted from PBMCs. Specimen: peripheral blood mononuclear cells (PBMCs), collected when the disease was refractory, from a patient treated with antithyroid drugs. The source is a female donor with Graves disease.

This clonotype was counted many times. This chain joins TRBV11-2 and TRBJ2-7; weak D call: TRBD2 (5 bases). The ends were cut back, 7 bases at V and 3 bases at J, with 19 bases in the middle. CDR1 and CDR2 from the germline V gene are SGHAT and FQNNGV. The CDR3 is made up of 15 amino acids. DNA for the CDR3: TGTGCCAGCACCCTTGGAGGCGGCGGCTACTACGAGCAGTACTTC. Encoded protein: CASTLGGGGYYEQYF. The entire variable domain, with the rest obtained from reference TRBV11-2 and TRBJ2-7, is as follows: EAGVAQSPRYKIIEKRQSVAFWCNPISGHATLYWYQQILGQGPKLLIQFQNNGVVDDSQLPKDRFSAERLKGVDSTLKIQPAKLEDSAVYLCASTLGGGGYYEQYFGPGTRLTVT.

The rearrangement joins TRBV6-6 to TRBJ1-5, with 9 bases that match TRBD1. Looked up from germline, CDR1 is MNHNY and CDR2 is SVGAGI (reference sequence). The CDR3 sequence is 16 residues long. J was trimmed by 7 bases and V by 0 bases; bases with no gene match: 7. The CDR3 spells CASSYSITGGDQPQHF. The CDR3 DNA sequence: TGTGCCAGCAGTTACTCGATAACAGGGGGCGACCAGCCCCAGCATTTT.